The 19 T cell receptor beta chains presented below share a single source sample, sequenced in a study of response to subunit inactivated influenza vaccine. Each CDR3 protein is one row after TCRdb ran MiXCR on the RT-PCR reads. The table shows fewer than 700,000 distinct CDR3 sequences, with 13% occurring only once. The material was PBMCs from blood, obtained 45 days after vaccination. The receptors were sampled from a man aged 50 to 59 who received an inactivated influenza vaccine.

This rearrangement joins TRBV5-1 to TRBJ1-3, with unresolved D. This CDR3 has 14 amino acids. From germline, CDR1 is SGHRS and CDR2 YFSETQ. Trimming pared 3 bases from V and 1 base from J, leaving 8 bases between. The CDR3 DNA reads TGCGCCAGCAGCTCGACCCAATCTGGAAACACCATATATTTT. Protein product: CASSSTQSGNTIYF.

The chain carries TRBV20-1 and TRBJ2-7; maybe TRBD2 (6 bases). The germline V and J ends were trimmed by 0 bases and 2 bases, with 17 bases remaining between them. The CDR3 extends over 16 amino acids. Per the germline V gene, CDR1 is DFQATT and CDR2 is SNEGSKA (reference sequence). CDR3 bases: TGCAGTGCTAGAGATGGGAGCGGGCAACTCACCTACGAGCAGTACTTC. This sequence encodes CSARDGSGQLTYEQYF.

This clonotype was counted only a few times. The chain carries TRBV3-1 and TRBJ2-7; 7 bases align to TRBD2. The CDR3 runs to 15 residues. After removal of 4 bases from V and 7 bases from J, the junction contained 13 bases not matched to a gene. Germline CDR1 reads LGHDT; CDR2 reads YNNKEL (reference sequence). CDR3 DNA sequence: TGTGCCAGCAGCCTCACCGGGACTAACCTATGGGAGCAGTACTTC. Translating it yields CASSLTGTNLWEQYF.

The sample holds many counts of this clonotype. The chain couples TRBV7-2 to TRBJ2-3, with D hard to call. Per the germline V gene, CDR1 is SGHTA and CDR2 is FQGNSA. V lost 0 bases, J lost 3 bases, and 10 bases lay in between. The CDR3 covers 15 residues. The DNA of the CDR3 is TGTGCCAGCAGCTTAGCCGGTACCGCTACAGATACGCAGTATTTT. Its translation: CASSLAGTATDTQYF.

This clonotype was counted ten times or more. This sequence joins TRBV29-1 and TRBJ2-5; the D call may be TRBD1 or TRBD2 (5 bases each). The germline V gene encodes CDR1 SQVTM and CDR2 ANQGSEA. The CDR3 has 14 amino acids. The V gene lost 3 bases and the J gene lost 4 bases, with 15 bases spanning the gap. Here the CDR3 DNA reads TGCAGCGTTGATTCAGCAGGGAGTGGAGAGACCCAGTACTTC. Protein sequence: CSVDSAGSGETQYF.

V gene TRBV9 combines with J gene TRBJ2-7; possible D gene TRBD1, 6 bases. V dropped 3 bases and J dropped 7 bases, with 20 bases sitting between them. This CDR3 spans 15 amino acids. Per germline, CDR1 SGDLS and CDR2 YYNGEE. The CDR3 nucleotides are TGTGCCAGCAGCGCCCTCCCGACAGGTATCGAAGAGCAGTACTTC. Translating gives CASSALPTGIEEQYF.

This clonotype came up many times. The chain is built from TRBV6-1 and TRBJ2-7; 11 bases map to TRBD1. The CDR3 has 13 residues. CDR1 is MNHNS, CDR2 SASEGT, per germline. V lost 8 bases, J lost 2 bases, and 2 bases stayed unmatched. The CDR3 sequence: CASGTGGTYEQYF. The DNA of the CDR3 is TGTGCCAGCGGGACAGGGGGGACCTACGAGCAGTACTTC.

The gene calls are TRBV4-1 and TRBJ1-3; D not certain. V was cut by 6 bases and J by 0 bases, with 12 bases left in between. There are 15 residues in the CDR3. The germline CDR1 and CDR2 sequences are MGHRA and YSYEKL. CDR3 coding DNA: TGCGCCAGCAGATTAGAGGGAGACTCTGGAAACACCATATATTTT. Its translation: CASRLEGDSGNTIYF.

This clonotype was detected a few times. V gene TRBV27 combines with J gene TRBJ2-3; 7 bases fit TRBD2. This CDR3 is 16 amino acids long. V dropped 6 bases and J dropped 4; count of bases not matched to a gene: 13. Germline CDR1 reads MNHEY; CDR2 reads SMNVEV (reference sequence). CDR3 residues: CASRWAASRGADTQYF. CDR3 coding DNA: TGTGCCAGCAGGTGGGCGGCGTCCCGGGGGGCAGATACGCAGTATTTT.

This clonotype was detected many times. This chain links TRBV29-1 with TRBJ2-1; a weak D match, TRBD1 (5 bases). V lost 3 bases and J 7 bases, leaving 7 bases between the germline ends. The CDR3 spans 11 residues. Germline CDR1 SQVTM, CDR2 ANQGSEA. The CDR3 bases are TGCAGCGTTGACCAGGGAAATGAGCAGTTCTTC. Translating gives CSVDQGNEQFF.

The chain has TRBV6-1 and TRBJ1-1, with D tentatively TRBD1 (5 bases). This CDR3 is 15 amino acids long. Trimming cost V 6 bases and J 1 base, with 15 bases left between them. Per germline, CDR1 MNHNS and CDR2 SASEGT. The CDR3 reads CASRGTTQGNTEAFF. CDR3 bases: TGTGCCAGCAGAGGGACCACTCAGGGGAACACTGAAGCTTTCTTT.

This clonotype has a handful of counts. The V call is TRBV4-1, the J call TRBJ2-1; possibly TRBD1 for D (5 bases). V lost 3 bases and J 4 bases, leaving 7 bases between the germline ends. From germline, CDR1 is MGHRA and CDR2 YSYEKL. This CDR3 contains 13 residues. For the CDR3, the DNA is TGCGCCAGCAGCCAGACAGTGTACAATGAGCAGTTCTTC. This encodes CASSQTVYNEQFF.

This clonotype appeared many times. V is TRBV6-2 or TRBV6-3 and J is TRBJ2-1, with TRBD1 identical over 8 bases. V lost 6 bases to trimming and J lost 0 bases; unmatched junction nucleotides: 7. Per germline, CDR1 MNHEY and CDR2 SVGEGT. This CDR3 is 16 amino acids long. The CDR3 DNA follows: TGTGCCAGCAGAGGACAGGGTAAAAGCTCCTACAATGAGCAGTTCTTC. As protein: CASRGQGKSSYNEQFF.

This clonotype was seen a handful of times. The chain employs TRBV28 and TRBJ2-7, with D possibly being TRBD1 or TRBD2 (5 bases each). The germline V and J ends were trimmed by 4 bases and 10 bases, with 17 bases remaining between them. The CDR3 has 13 residues. CDR1 is MDHEN, CDR2 SYDVKM, per germline. The CDR3: CASSSGLLDGQYF. The DNA for the CDR3 is TGTGCCAGCAGTTCGGGGCTTCTAGACGGTCAGTACTTC.

This clonotype was seen a single time. Its ends do not fully match the called genes, so a read error is possible. The V and J genes are TRBV29-1 and TRBJ1-1; D remains ambiguous. CDR1 is SQVTM, CDR2 ANQGSEA, per germline. CDR3 length equals 12 residues. In DNA form, the CDR3 reads TGCAGCGGCGGACCTTCAAACACTGAAGCTTACTTT. Residues: CSGGPSNTEAYF.

This clonotype occurred many times. This chain joins TRBV6-1 and TRBJ1-2; possible D gene TRBD1, 6 bases. The CDR3 extends over 14 amino acids. Germline lookup yields CDR1 MNHNS and CDR2 SASEGT. Trimming cost V 8 bases and J 3 bases, with 16 bases left between them. CDR3 protein: CASEGDALYYGYTF. In DNA form, the CDR3 reads TGTGCCAGCGAGGGGGACGCATTATACTATGGCTACACCTTC.

The CDR3 reads CASSQQTHLTGLVADTQYF. The DNA of the CDR3 is TGCGCCAGCAGCCAACAGACTCATCTGACAGGGTTGGTCGCAGATACGCAGTATTTT. The chain uses TRBV4-3 and TRBJ2-3; 7 bases line up with TRBD1. This CDR3 spans 19 amino acids. J gave up 4 bases and V 2 bases, and 18 bases lay outside the gene matches. CDR1 and CDR2 (germline): LGHNA, YSLEER.

This chain joins TRBV20-1 and TRBJ2-5, with D possibly matching TRBD1 (5 bases). Germline V gene data show CDR1 as DFQATT and CDR2 as SNEGSKA (reference sequence). The ends were cut back, 6 bases at V and 4 bases at J, with 12 bases in the middle. This CDR3 is built from 12 residues. CDR3 bases: TGCAGTGCGCTCCAGGGATCAGAGACCCAGTACTTC. Encoded protein: CSALQGSETQYF.

V is TRBV5-1 and J is TRBJ1-1; a possible D gene is TRBD1 (5 bases). V was cut by 4 bases and J by 5 bases, with 15 bases left in between. Germline-derived CDR1 and CDR2 are SGHRS and YFSETQ. The CDR3 is 14 amino acids. CDR3 region: CASSNQGFSTEAFF. DNA for the CDR3: TGCGCCAGCAGCAACCAGGGTTTTAGTACTGAAGCTTTCTTT.